The source of this T cell receptor (beta chain) is a study of cytomegalovirus exposure and HLA in healthy donors. This clone has more than one count but fewer than ten. The PCR was carried out with 60 Vbeta primers and 13 Jbeta primers. Assay: immunoSEQ multiplex PCR; the TCRdb copy retains only in-frame clones and omits some. The sample carries roughly 100,000 clones, over 12% recorded once. Germline-derived CDR1 and CDR2 are SQVTM and ANQGSEA. CDR3 length equals 13 residues. The V gene lost 3 bases and the J gene lost 4 bases, with 12 bases spanning the gap. The receptor comes from a female donor in good health and CMV-seronegative. Material: PBMCs. The J gene is TRBJ1-1, the V gene TRBV29-1; D possibly corresponds to TRBD1 (5 bases). CDR3 amino acids: CSVEAGLGTEAFF. DNA for the CDR3: TGCAGCGTTGAGGCAGGGTTGGGCACTGAAGCTTTCTTT.